This TCR beta chain was sequenced in a study of CD8 T cells in Susac syndrome. In germline, CDR1 is MNHEY, CDR2 SVGAGI. The CDR3 totals 12 residues. Trimming removed 8 bases from V and 9 bases from J, with 14 bases in between. The RNA input was roughly 0.45 to 1 ug, and it was reverse transcribed with random hexamers. Amplification of TCR beta CDR3 across 54 Vbeta and 13 Jbeta was performed with immunoSEQ multiplex PCR. TCRdb reanalysed the immunoSEQ multiplex PCR reads using MiXCR and keeps one entry per CDR3 protein. The table has approximately 150,000 distinct CDR3 sequences, around 93% seen once; the top ten hold 0.13%.

This receptor was obtained from a human donor in good health. Specimen: CD4+ T cells from PBMCs. The V call is TRBV6-5, the J call TRBJ2-4; D not resolved. The CDR3 coding sequence is TGTGCCAGCCGTGGAACGTTCAGCATTCAGTACTTC. Protein sequence: CASRGTFSIQYF.